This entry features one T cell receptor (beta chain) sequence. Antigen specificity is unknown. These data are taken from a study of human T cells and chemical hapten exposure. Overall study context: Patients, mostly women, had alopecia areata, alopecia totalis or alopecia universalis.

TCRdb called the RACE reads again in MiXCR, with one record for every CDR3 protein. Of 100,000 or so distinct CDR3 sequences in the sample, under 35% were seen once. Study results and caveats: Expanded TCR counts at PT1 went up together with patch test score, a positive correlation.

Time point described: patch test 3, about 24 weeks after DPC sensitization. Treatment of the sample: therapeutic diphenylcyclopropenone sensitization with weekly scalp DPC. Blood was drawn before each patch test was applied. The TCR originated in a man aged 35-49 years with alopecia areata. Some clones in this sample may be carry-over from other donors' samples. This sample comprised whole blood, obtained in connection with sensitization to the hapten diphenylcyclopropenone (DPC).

For the CDR3, the DNA is TGTGCCAGTAGTATAGTTAGGGTTGGTGAGCAGTTCTTC. The encoded protein is CASSIVRVGEQFF. The chain has TRBV19 and TRBJ2-1; D is undetermined. With 1 base removed from V and 9 bases from J, the gap between germline ends came to 10 bases. The CDR3 length is 13 residues. The germline V gene encodes CDR1 LNHDA and CDR2 SQIVND (reference sequence). The full variable domain, with the rest looked up from reference TRBV19 and TRBJ2-1, is DGGITQSPKYLFRKEGQNVTLSCEQNLNHDAMYWYRQDPGQGLRLIYYSQIVNDFQKGDIAEGYSVSREKKESFPLTVTSAQKNPTAFYLCASSIVRVGEQFFGPGTRLTVL.